The 9 T cell receptor beta chains below come from one sample, sequenced in a study of blood T cell repertoires in COVID-19. Repertoires were generated with immunoSEQ multiplex PCR, while TCRdb's copy carries only in-frame clones and drops some. The table has hundreds of thousands of clones, 75% to 90% seen once. Sample: peripheral blood. These receptors came from a man aged 60-69 years who had recovered from COVID-19.

The rearrangement joins TRBV7-2 to TRBJ2-7, with 10 positions matching TRBD1. J gave up 2 bases and V 5 bases, and 3 bases lay outside the gene matches. Germline CDR1 is SGHTA and CDR2 is FQGNSA. The CDR3 is made up of 14 amino acids. CDR3 sequence reads: CASSRTGGAYEQYF. The CDR3, as DNA: TGTGCCAGCAGCCGGACAGGGGGGGCCTACGAGCAGTACTTC.

The rearrangement uses TRBV7-9 and TRBJ2-1, with D unresolved. Germline V gene lookup returns CDR1 SEHNR and CDR2 FQNEAQ (reference sequence). The V and J ends lost 3 bases and 12 bases respectively, with 12 bases between them. This CDR3 is 12 amino acids long. The CDR3 DNA follows: TGTGCCAGCAGCTTTACTATTAGTGGGCAGTTCTTC. Amino acid sequence: CASSFTISGQFF.

The chain combines TRBV18 with TRBJ2-2, with TRBD2 identical over 9 bases. The CDR3 is made up of 16 amino acids. Per the germline V gene, CDR1 is KGHSH and CDR2 is LQKENI. The ends lost 2 bases at V and 7 bases at J; junction bases unmatched: 8. This CDR3 is CASSPWIAGEIGELFF. The DNA of the CDR3 is TGTGCCAGCTCACCATGGATAGCGGGGGAAATCGGGGAGCTGTTTTTT.

The chain couples TRBV3-1 (or the pseudogene TRBV3-2) to TRBJ2-3; 12 positions agree with TRBD2. Germline loops: CDR1 LGHDT, CDR2 YNNKEL (reference sequence). Trimming took 1 base from V and 5 from J; bases not matched to a gene: 10. The CDR3 is 18 amino acids. CDR3 sequence: CASSQGGLAGLGGDTQYF. DNA of the CDR3: TGTGCCAGCAGCCAAGGGGGACTAGCGGGCCTCGGGGGAGATACGCAGTATTTT.

J is TRBJ1-5 and V is TRBV10-3, with 8 positions matching TRBD1. The length of the CDR3 is 15 residues. After removal of 8 bases from V and 5 bases from J, the junction contained 11 bases not matched to a gene. Germline CDR1 is ENHRY and CDR2 is SYGVKD. CDR3 DNA: TGTGCCATCCGATCGGACAGGGAAAGGCATCAGCCCCAGCATTTT. Its translation: CAIRSDRERHQPQHF.

The chain has TRBV11-2 and TRBJ2-2; 8 positions match TRBD1. The CDR3 has 18 amino acids. CDR1 is SGHAT and CDR2 is FQNNGV in the germline V gene. Germline trimming cut 2 bases from V and 3 bases from J; bases unmatched to any gene: 11. CDR3 sequence reads: CASSLLVGTGRDTGELFF. For the CDR3, the DNA is TGTGCCAGCAGCTTATTAGTAGGGACAGGTCGGGACACCGGGGAGCTGTTTTTT.

This chain uses TRBV20-1 with TRBJ2-7, with D perhaps matching TRBD1 (5 bases). CDR1 and CDR2 (germline): DFQATT, SNEGSKA (reference sequence). This CDR3 is 11 amino acids long. Trimming left V 2 bases short and J 4 bases short, with 6 bases between. The CDR3 loop is CSARSGYEQYF. The CDR3 bases are TGCAGTGCTAGATCAGGGTACGAGCAGTACTTC.

The V call is TRBV7-9, the J call TRBJ1-2; possible D gene TRBD1, 5 bases. Germline values: CDR1 SEHNR, CDR2 FQNEAQ (reference sequence). This CDR3 is built from 15 residues. V was pared by 6 bases and J by 5 bases, with 19 bases between. CDR3 loop: CASSSTGTGLYGYTF. CDR3 DNA: TGTGCCAGCAGTTCCACCGGGACGGGACTTTATGGCTACACCTTC.

V gene TRBV27 combines with J gene TRBJ1-2; D not certain. Trimming shortened V by 0 bases and J by 5 bases, and 16 bases separated the two germline ends. The CDR3 spans 16 residues. CDR1 and CDR2 (germline): MNHEY, SMNVEV (reference sequence). The CDR3 nucleotides are TGTGCCAGCAGTTTATCCCCGGCCCCCCGGCGGTATGGCTACACCTTC. Translating gives CASSLSPAPRRYGYTF.